The next 31 T cell receptor beta chains were all read from a single sample in a study of cytomegalovirus exposure and HLA in healthy donors. Primers included in the PCR were 60 Vbeta and 13 Jbeta primers. Assay: immunoSEQ multiplex PCR; the TCRdb copy retains only in-frame clones and omits some. The sample gives 110,000 to 150,000 clones, 65% to 75% of which show up once; roughly 4.7% is in the top ten. The sequencing sample was made of PBMCs. Receptors were obtained from a man aged 55-75 years in good health and CMV-seronegative.

The chain combines TRBV19 with TRBJ2-1; 7 bases agree with TRBD1. V gave up 7 bases and J gave up 1 base; unmatched junction bases: 10. CDR1 LNHDA and CDR2 SQIVND come from the germline V gene (reference sequence). The CDR3 has 16 amino acids. In nucleotides, the CDR3 is TGTGCCAGTACCGACAGGGTGGGGTCTTCCTACAATGAGCAGTTCTTC. It translates to CASTDRVGSSYNEQFF.

V and J are TRBV6-4 and TRBJ1-1, with 9 bases fitting TRBD1. Unmatched junction bases numbered 4, after V lost 6 bases and J lost 5 bases. In germline, CDR1 is MRHNA, CDR2 SNTAGT. The CDR3 is made up of 13 amino acids. The CDR3 coding sequence is TGTGCCAGCAGCCTCGACAGGGGGACTGAAGCTTTCTTT. Protein product: CASSLDRGTEAFF.

The chain couples TRBV28 to TRBJ2-7; 9 bases map to TRBD1. J was trimmed by 1 base and V by 5 bases; bases with no gene match: 6. This CDR3 is built from 15 residues. Germline-derived CDR1 and CDR2 are MDHEN and SYDVKM. The CDR3 sequence: CASSPPTGGSYEQYF. The DNA of the CDR3 is TGTGCCAGCAGTCCCCCGACAGGGGGGTCCTACGAGCAGTACTTC.

The sample holds a few counts of this clone. The rearrangement joins TRBV27 to TRBJ1-5; 9 bases match TRBD1. The J segment lost 2 bases and the V segment lost 5 bases, leaving 7 bases of the junction unmatched. CDR1 MNHEY and CDR2 SMNVEV come from the germline V gene (reference sequence). The CDR3 is 16 residues long. In DNA form, the CDR3 reads TGTGCCAGCAGTCTGACAGGGGGTTTAGGCAATCAGCCCCAGCATTTT. Residues: CASSLTGGLGNQPQHF.

This CDR3 reads CASSSAGAGVTQYF. Here the CDR3 DNA reads TGTGCCAGCAGTTCGGCGGGAGCGGGAGTGACCCAGTACTTC. This chain uses TRBV27 with TRBJ2-5; the match to TRBD2 covers 8 bases. There are 14 residues in the CDR3. Germline CDR1 MNHEY, CDR2 SMNVEV (reference sequence). The V and J ends lost 4 bases and 7 bases, in that order; junction bases with no gene match: 8.

This chain links TRBV28 with TRBJ1-4; D possibly corresponds to TRBD1 (5 bases). The CDR3 totals 11 residues. Germline V lookup: CDR1 MDHEN, CDR2 SYDVKM. For the CDR3, the DNA is TGTGCGGCGGGGACGGCTGAAAAACTGTTTTTT. It codes for CAAGTAEKLFF. Drawing the rest from reference TRBV28 and TRBJ1-4, the complete variable domain is DVKVTQSSRYLVKRTGEKVFLECVQDMDHENMFWYRQDPGLGLRLIYFSYDVKMKEKGDIPEGYSVSREKKERFSLILESASTNQTSMYLCAAGTAEKLFFGSGTQLSVL.

This clone occurred once. The rearrangement joins TRBV6-5 to TRBJ2-5; TRBD1 matches 10 bases. The closer fit of TRBJ2-7 to the DNA end suggests the J call may be wrong. Germline CDR1 MNHEY, CDR2 SVGAGI. This CDR3 comprises 13 residues. CDR3 protein: CASRLTGGNEQYF. The CDR3 DNA reads as TGTGCCAGCAGACTGACAGGGGGCAACGAGCAGTACTTC.

The rearrangement uses TRBV7-9 and TRBJ1-1; 12 positions match TRBD1. Trimming at V came to 6 bases and at J to 3 bases, leaving 11 bases not matched to a gene. Per the germline V gene, CDR1 is SEHNR and CDR2 is FQNEAQ (reference sequence). The CDR3 is 17 residues long. This CDR3 is CASRFMGQGASDTEAFF. Written as DNA, the CDR3 is TGTGCCAGCAGATTTATGGGACAGGGGGCATCGGACACTGAAGCTTTCTTT.

J is TRBJ2-6 and V is TRBV19; D is possibly TRBD1 (6 bases). The CDR3 is 19 amino acids. Trimming pared 2 bases from V and 1 base from J, leaving 18 bases between. Germline values: CDR1 LNHDA, CDR2 SQIVND (reference sequence). The CDR3 DNA sequence: TGTGCCAGTAGTATACCACGGGCCAGGGGAATTTCTGGGGCCAACGTCCTGACTTTC. This encodes CASSIPRARGISGANVLTF.

This clone was found once. This chain links TRBV19 with TRBJ1-1; maybe TRBD1 (5 bases). The germline V gene encodes CDR1 LNHDA and CDR2 SQIVND (reference sequence). The CDR3 consists of 14 residues. V lost 5 bases and J 1 base, leaving 11 bases between the germline ends. Here the CDR3 DNA reads TGTGCCAGTAGTTCCAACAGGCAGAACACTGAAGCTTTCTTT. Translation gives CASSSNRQNTEAFF.

The chain has TRBV11-3 and TRBJ2-2; 7 bases line up with TRBD2. V trimming: 0 bases; J trimming: 8 bases; junction bases outside the gene matches: 6. The CDR3 runs to 15 residues. Germline assignment: CDR1 SGHNT and CDR2 YENEEA. DNA for the CDR3: TGTGCCAGCAGCTTAGAAGCGGGAACGGGTGGGGAGCTGTTTTTT. Its protein product is CASSLEAGTGGELFF.

This chain links TRBV30 with TRBJ1-2; the D gene is possibly TRBD1 (6 bases). Trimming removed 1 base from V and 1 base from J, with 10 bases in between. The length of the CDR3 is 14 residues. The germline CDR1 and CDR2 sequences are GTSNPN and SVGIG (reference sequence). CDR3 sequence: CAWSEDSFNYGYTF. CDR3 bases: TGTGCCTGGAGTGAGGACAGTTTTAACTATGGCTACACCTTC.

The chain has TRBV28 and TRBJ2-1; no firm D call. CDR1 MDHEN and CDR2 SYDVKM come from the germline V gene. This CDR3 is 14 amino acids long. Between the trimmed V and J ends, which lost 7 bases and 5 bases, there was a span of 15 bases. The DNA of the CDR3 is TGTGCCAGCATGCCCTCACTATCCCACAATGAGCAGTTCTTC. Translating gives CASMPSLSHNEQFF. Variable domain in full (rest from reference TRBV28 and TRBJ2-1): DVKVTQSSRYLVKRTGEKVFLECVQDMDHENMFWYRQDPGLGLRLIYFSYDVKMKEKGDIPEGYSVSREKKERFSLILESASTNQTSMYLCASMPSLSHNEQFFGPGTRLTVL.

The rearrangement links TRBV10-2 to TRBJ1-3; maybe TRBD1 (5 bases). V lost 4 bases to trimming and J lost 4 bases, with 8 bases between them. This CDR3 spans 13 amino acids. Germline assignment: CDR1 WSHSY and CDR2 SAAADI. The CDR3 loop reads CASSVTGGNTIYF. CDR3 bases: TGCGCCAGCAGTGTTACAGGAGGAAACACCATATATTTT.

The sample holds one count of this clone. The rearrangement uses TRBV15 and TRBJ2-5, with no clear D. The CDR3 extends over 12 amino acids. V was cut by 5 bases and J by 6 bases, with 10 bases left in between. Germline values: CDR1 LNHNV, CDR2 YYDKDF (reference sequence). For the CDR3, the DNA is TGTGCCACCAGCGTAAGCCTCCAGACCCAGTACTTC. Its translation: CATSVSLQTQYF.

The chain has TRBV6-1 and TRBJ2-3, with D possibly being TRBD2 (5 bases). The CDR3 has 13 residues. Germline CDR1 MNHNS, CDR2 SASEGT. V was clipped by 7 bases and J by 0 bases, with 8 bases between them. CDR3 protein: CASNQRSTDTQYF. CDR3 bases: TGTGCCAGCAATCAGCGGAGCACAGATACGCAGTATTTT.

The chain couples TRBV5-1 to TRBJ2-5, with 12 bases that match TRBD1. Germline V gives CDR1 SGHRS, CDR2 YFSETQ. The V gene end was trimmed by 2 bases and the J gene end by 4 bases; junction bases not matched to a gene: 3. This CDR3 is built from 15 residues. CDR3 protein: CASSFGTGGAETQYF. The DNA of the CDR3 is TGCGCCAGCAGCTTCGGGACAGGGGGCGCAGAGACCCAGTACTTC.

V and J are TRBV10-1 and TRBJ2-1, with 8 bases identical to TRBD2. Germline CDR1 WNHNN, CDR2 SYGVQD (reference sequence). V lost 8 bases and J lost 8; bases outside the gene matches: 8. The CDR3 is 13 residues long. CDR3 loop: CASSGLVEDEQFF. The DNA of the CDR3 is TGCGCCAGCTCGGGACTAGTTGAAGATGAGCAGTTCTTC.

The chain has TRBV27 and TRBJ1-1, with no clear D. V was pared by 1 base and J by 4 bases, with 13 bases between. The V gene's germline CDR1 is MNHEY and CDR2 SMNVEV (reference sequence). CDR3 length: 15 residues. As DNA, the CDR3 is TGTGCCAGCAGTTTATGGACGGGAGTCGCCACTGAAGCTTTCTTT. Amino acid sequence: CASSLWTGVATEAFF.

This clone was picked up a small number of times. The CDR3 is CASSETSGTSYNEQFF. The CDR3 coding sequence is TGTGCCAGCAGTGAGACTAGCGGCACCTCCTACAATGAGCAGTTCTTC. The V gene is TRBV25-1, the J gene TRBJ2-1, with 9 bases identical to TRBD2. The V gene end was trimmed by 3 bases and the J gene end by 0 bases; junction bases not matched to a gene: 3. Per the germline V gene, CDR1 is MGHDK and CDR2 is SYGVNS. This CDR3 spans 16 amino acids.

This clone was seen more than once but under ten times. The V and J genes are TRBV28 and TRBJ2-7; a weak D match, TRBD1 (6 bases). V was clipped by 6 bases and J by 3 bases, with 6 bases between them. Germline CDR1 reads MDHEN; CDR2 reads SYDVKM. The CDR3 length is 11 residues. The CDR3 loop reads CASRQGYEQYF. CDR3 in DNA: TGTGCCAGCAGACAGGGCTACGAGCAGTACTTC.

CDR3 in amino acids: CASTPAGQNQPQHF. CDR3 nucleotides: TGTGCCAGCACCCCAGCGGGCCAGAATCAGCCCCAGCATTTT. This chain links TRBV27 with TRBJ1-5, with D hard to call. Germline CDR1 MNHEY, CDR2 SMNVEV (reference sequence). The V end was cut by 7 bases, the J end by 4 bases, with 14 bases between. The CDR3 length is 14 residues.

The chain employs TRBV29-1 and TRBJ2-5, with 7 bases fitting TRBD1. V was clipped by 3 bases and J by 2 bases; unmatched bases: 6. The CDR3 contains 14 residues. Germline V gene data show CDR1 as SQVTM and CDR2 as ANQGSEA. CDR3 coding DNA: TGCAGCGTTGACACCGGGACAGCTCAAGAGACCCAGTACTTC. Translated, it gives CSVDTGTAQETQYF. The whole variable domain, filled in from reference TRBV29-1 and TRBJ2-5, reads SAVISQKPSRDICQRGTSLTIQCQVDSQVTMMFWYRQQPGQSLTLIATANQGSEATYESGFVIDKFPISRPNLTFSTLTVSNMSPEDSSIYLCSVDTGTAQETQYFGPGTRLLVL.

V usage is TRBV28 and J usage is TRBJ1-1; no reliable D call. V was shortened by 6 bases and J by 0 bases, with 17 bases between the two germline ends. This CDR3 spans 16 amino acids. Germline V gene data show CDR1 as MDHEN and CDR2 as SYDVKM. The DNA of the CDR3 is TGTGCCAGCAGCCCTCGCACAGACCCTCTGAACACTGAAGCTTTCTTT. This encodes CASSPRTDPLNTEAFF.

The genes are TRBV6-1 and TRBJ2-3; D is uncertain. V lost 4 bases and J lost 0, with 11 bases in between. From germline, CDR1 is MNHNS and CDR2 SASEGT. CDR3 size: 15 residues. For the CDR3, the DNA is TGTGCCAGCAGTGCCGCTTCTACTAGCACAGATACGCAGTATTTT. It translates to CASSAASTSTDTQYF.

The V and J genes are TRBV28 and TRBJ1-5; 10 nucleotides align to TRBD1. Germline V lookup: CDR1 MDHEN, CDR2 SYDVKM. This CDR3 is built from 15 residues. Trimming cost V 1 base and J 6 bases; bases outside gene matches: 3. This chain's CDR3 is CASSLLTGGLQPQHF. DNA of the CDR3: TGTGCCAGCAGTTTATTGACAGGGGGCCTTCAGCCCCAGCATTTT. The whole variable domain, filled in from reference TRBV28 and TRBJ1-5, reads DVKVTQSSRYLVKRTGEKVFLECVQDMDHENMFWYRQDPGLGLRLIYFSYDVKMKEKGDIPEGYSVSREKKERFSLILESASTNQTSMYLCASSLLTGGLQPQHFGDGTRLSIL.

The chain joins TRBV6-5 to TRBJ2-1; possible D gene TRBD2, 6 bases. Trimming pared 10 bases from V and 8 bases from J, leaving 15 bases between. The CDR3 runs 12 residues. Germline assignment: CDR1 MNHEY and CDR2 SVGAGI. Here the CDR3 DNA reads TGTGCCACCGTGACTAGACCTCATGAGCAGTTCTTC. This gives the protein CATVTRPHEQFF.

V is TRBV28 and J is TRBJ2-7, with a tentative D call TRBD2 (6 bases). The ends were cut back, 3 bases at V and 0 bases at J, with 12 bases in the middle. Germline V gene sequence: CDR1 MDHEN, CDR2 SYDVKM. This CDR3 spans 15 amino acids. CDR3 sequence reads: CASSFWDSISYEQYF. The CDR3 bases are TGTGCCAGCAGTTTTTGGGACTCCATCTCCTACGAGCAGTACTTC.

This clone has only a few counts. This chain connects TRBV5-1 to TRBJ1-3, with D perhaps matching TRBD1 (6 bases). Germline-derived CDR1 and CDR2 are SGHRS and YFSETQ. This CDR3 spans 17 amino acids. Trimming shortened V by 1 base and J by 3 bases, and 17 bases separated the two germline ends. CDR3 region: CASSLTGSSEGGNTIYF. CDR3 DNA: TGCGCCAGCAGCTTGACAGGGTCGAGTGAGGGTGGAAACACCATATATTTT.

The genes are TRBV11-2 and TRBJ1-1; perhaps TRBD1 as D (6 bases). This CDR3 region has 15 residues. Trimming took off 4 bases at V and 5 bases at J, with 17 bases between the two ends. Per germline, CDR1 SGHAT and CDR2 FQNNGV. CDR3 bases: TGTGCCAGCAGCTCACGCCGGGGGGGCGCAACTGAAGCTTTCTTT. This translates into CASSSRRGGATEAFF.

J is TRBJ1-1 and V is TRBV19; D is unresolved. The germline V gene has CDR1 LNHDA and CDR2 SQIVND (reference sequence). V lost 10 bases to trimming and J lost 3 bases, with 18 bases between them. The CDR3 is 14 amino acids. The CDR3 sequence: CATSIEGGDTEAFF. DNA of the CDR3: TGTGCCACGAGTATTGAGGGAGGCGACACTGAAGCTTTCTTT.